This entry is about one T cell receptor beta chain. This receptor's antigen is unknown. No much larger clone is present one base from it, and per-base qualities are unavailable. This sample is part of a study of shared clonotypes between healthy human individuals (dated by TCRdb to the early 2020s). About the investigation overall: A couple of women and three men aged 18 to 49 years were included in the cohort. For each donor, CD4 naive and CD4 memory were each given three plates, CD8 naive was given two plates, and CD8 memory was given one plate. Blood TCR repertoires of 5 or 6 healthy adults were deeply sequenced to estimate repertoire size and the extent of clonotype sharing between individuals. Different laboratories and diverse techniques were used to prepare libraries and sequence TCR repertoires, to increase sequencing depth and limit assay-specific biases. Each donor's leukapheresis produced roughly between about 0.8 and 8.9 billion PBMCs.

The donors were healthy, HIV-negative adults who had no recently reported acute infections or vaccinations. Every donor was a Caucasian adult living in Nashville, Tennessee, USA. Magnetic negative selection was used to enrich CD4+ T cells, after which naive cells were positively selected on CD45RA and the negative fraction became the memory subset. Blood was obtained by leukapheresis, after which PBMCs were separated by Ficoll-Histopaque density gradient centrifugation and cryopreserved in liquid nitrogen vapor phase. Analytical flow cytometry was used to check the purity and quantity of every magnetically sorted T cell population. Genomic DNA was isolated from every sorted fraction and measured by UV absorbance on a Nanodrop 2000c. The CDR3 numbers 12 residues from cysteine through phenylalanine. The kept DNA is CDR3 alone, 36 bases in frame from the first base. Reading the germline V gene gives CDR1 SGDLS and CDR2 YYNGEE. Trimming at the junction amounts to 2 bases on V and 10 bases on J, and the germline ends lie 10 bases apart.

Overall results and qualifications from the work: Sampling was restricted to blood, and TCR repertoires in tissues likely differ from the TCR repertoires found in blood. Because the study included a small number of donors, the genetic and exposure-history diversity represented was limited. When a few donors were compared, the shared fraction of clonotypes was about 5.4% for naive CD4, 3% to 4% for naive CD8, roughly 2.5% for memory CD4, and around 0.37% for memory CD8. Naive subsets generally had larger estimated clonotype richness than memory subsets. Pairwise subsampling indicated that sequencing depth was expected to affect the degree of clonotype sharing among donors. Compared with non-shared clonotypes, clonotypes shared by all four sorted-subset donors had higher generation probabilities. Even with the large sequencing depth, rarefaction of the sorted-subset datasets indicated that sequencing was incomplete.

Using the deep immunoSEQ assay, multiplex PCR amplified TCR CDR3 regions from genomic DNA. Extracted genomic DNA from each cell subset was distributed evenly across all wells of several immunoSEQ 96-well plates, and each plate was treated as a replicate. For sorted subsets, around 200 ng genomic DNA, equal to about 30,000 T cell genomes, was loaded into each replicate PCR. Purified libraries were quantified with a Qubit 3.0 fluorometer, sized on a Bioanalyzer 2100, and re-quantified with the KAPA Library Quantification kit. A separate single-read 150-cycle Illumina NextSeq 550 flow cell was used to sequence each immunoSEQ 96-well plate. The original methods were these. Because the immunoSEQ output included only junctional sequences and no quality scores, the filtering could not be the same as the filtering used for full-length reads. Sequences were annotated with PyIR, a Python wrapper for IgBLAST v1.9, using IMGT germline references to assign V/J genes and CDR3. Any read was removed if the V/J assignment was weak (E-value above 1e-6), the CDR3 was missing, or the read contained stop codons, out-of-frame junctions, or ambiguous translated residues. A V3J clonotype was defined by an identical inferred V gene, J gene, and CDR3 amino acid sequence. The percentage overlap between two repertoires was calculated by dividing the number of shared unique clonotypes by the size of the smaller repertoire. Three approaches were used to assess repertoire richness: RTK rarefaction, the Chao1 estimator, and Recon v2.1 estimates of unobserved clonotypes. OLGA was used to compute generation probabilities for all TCRbeta clonotypes that the gDNA method yielded from several donors. The immuneACCESS repertoire file appears here via TCRdb, limited to in-frame rearrangements. These files lack a portion of the clones; in checked studies, under half of the deficit traces to unresolved V genes, and the cause of the others is not known. V and J calls and clone size follow that table, whereas D and trimming were derived from the DNA. Within this sample are millions of clones, with roughly nine tenths of them counted one time only. The leading ten clones occupy more than 0.12% of the sample.

This receptor was taken from a man younger than 30 in good health. The specimen sequenced was naive CD4+ T cells sorted from blood. The cell subset or site label corresponds to: CD45RA+ positively selected. This chain is built from TRBV9 and TRBJ2-1, with a tentative D gene TRBD1 over 6 matching bases. The CDR3 protein is CASSVLTGEQFF. At the DNA level, the sequence is TGTGCCAGCAGCGTTCTTACAGGGGAGCAGTTCTTC. Full variable domain (CDR3 extended with the reference TRBV9 and TRBJ2-1 proteins): DSGVTQTPKHLITATGQRVTLRCSPRSGDLSVYWYQQSLDQGLQFLIQYYNGEERAKGNILERFSAQQFPDLHSELNLSSLELGDSALYFCASSVLTGEQFFGPGTRLTVL.